The 32 T cell receptor beta chains in this list originate from one sample, sequenced in a study of blood T cell repertoires in COVID-19 (dated by TCRdb to between 2020 and 2021). The receptor library was made with the immunoSEQ multiplex PCR assay. The source is immuneACCESS, and TCRdb retained only in-frame sequences with V and J called. Part of the clones is not carried over; for the studies checked, unresolved V genes explain less than half of this, and the remainder is unexplained. This sample holds around 95,000 clones; around 88% were observed only once. Under 5.5% of the sample is held by the ten biggest clonotypes. Sequenced input: peripheral blood. These TCRs come from a human donor in a cohort sampled during active COVID-19.

The V call is TRBV24-1, the J call TRBJ2-2; TRBD1 aligns across 7 bases. With V trimmed by 3 bases and J by 4 bases, 7 bases remained unmatched. This CDR3 is 16 amino acids long. Germline V gene data show CDR1 as KGHDR and CDR2 as SFDVKD. In nucleotides, the CDR3 is TGTGCCACCAGTGATCCCCGGACAGGTGGCACCGGGGAGCTGTTTTTT. It codes for CATSDPRTGGTGELFF.

The chain carries TRBV4-3 and TRBJ1-2; TRBD1 matches 9 bases. The J segment lost 5 bases and the V segment lost 0 bases, leaving 4 bases of the junction unmatched. From germline, CDR1 is LGHNA and CDR2 YSLEER. The CDR3 is 15 residues long. DNA of the CDR3: TGCGCCAGCAGCCAAGATTTCGGACAGGGGTATGGCTACACCTTC. Its translation: CASSQDFGQGYGYTF.

This clone was seen a single time. The chain couples TRBV7-2 to TRBJ2-5; weak D call: TRBD2 (6 bases). The CDR3 spans 15 residues. Trimming stripped 5 bases from V and 0 bases from J, with 13 bases between. Germline V gene data show CDR1 as SGHTA and CDR2 as FQGNSA. The CDR3 spells CASSPRGEDQETQYF. CDR3 DNA sequence: TGTGCCAGCAGCCCTCGCGGGGAGGACCAAGAGACCCAGTACTTC.

The chain has TRBV18 and TRBJ2-7; 11 bases align to TRBD2. Germline V CDR1 and CDR2: KGHSH, LQKENI. After removal of 4 bases from V and 3 bases from J, the junction contained 8 bases not matched to a gene. This CDR3 spans 16 amino acids. The DNA of the CDR3 is TGTGCCAGCTCACTAGGGACTAGCGGAAATAACTACGAGCAGTACTTC. It encodes CASSLGTSGNNYEQYF. The whole variable domain, remainder taken from reference TRBV18 and TRBJ2-7, is NAGVMQNPRHLVRRRGQEARLRCSPMKGHSHVYWYRQLPEEGLKFMVYLQKENIIDESGMPKERFSAEFPKEGPSILRIQQVVRGDSAAYFCASSLGTSGNNYEQYFGPGTRLTVT.

The chain uses TRBV11-2 and TRBJ2-1; TRBD2 aligns across 13 bases. This CDR3 comprises 17 residues. The ends lost 1 base at V and 5 bases at J; junction bases unmatched: 5. CDR1 and CDR2 from the germline V gene are SGHAT and FQNNGV. The CDR3 here is CASSLVGTSGKDNEQFF. In DNA, the CDR3 is TGTGCCAGCAGCTTAGTAGGGACTAGCGGGAAGGACAATGAGCAGTTCTTC.

The chain recombines TRBV19 with TRBJ2-1; D is possibly TRBD2 (6 bases). This CDR3 is built from 16 residues. V was trimmed by 1 base and J by 7 bases, leaving 17 bases between them. The V gene's germline CDR1 is LNHDA and CDR2 SQIVND (reference sequence). The CDR3 DNA sequence: TGTGCCAGTAGTATAGGACGCGGGATCGTCAGGAATGAGCAGTTCTTC. Its translation: CASSIGRGIVRNEQFF.

This clone was seen only once. This chain joins TRBV3-1 (or the pseudogene TRBV3-2) and TRBJ2-7; D is perhaps TRBD2 (5 bases). CDR3 length equals 13 residues. CDR1 and CDR2 (germline): LGHDT, YNNKEL (reference sequence). Trimming took off 3 bases at V and 6 bases at J, with 12 bases between the two ends. CDR3 nucleotides: TGTGCCAGCAGCCAGATTACTAGTTCCGAGCAGTACTTC. The encoded protein is CASSQITSSEQYF.

The chain employs TRBV5-1 and TRBJ1-1, with D unclear. Between the trimmed V and J ends, which lost 4 bases and 1 base, there was a span of 14 bases. This CDR3 has 15 amino acids. Germline V gene sequence: CDR1 SGHRS, CDR2 YFSETQ. DNA for the CDR3: TGCGCCAGCAGCGGTCAAGGAGGCGCGAACACTGAAGCTTTCTTT. As protein: CASSGQGGANTEAFF.

The rearrangement links TRBV7-2 to TRBJ1-1, with 7 bases lining up with TRBD1. CDR1 is SGHTA, CDR2 FQGNSA, per germline. The CDR3 consists of 15 residues. The V segment lost 3 bases and the J segment 1 base; nucleotides outside the gene matches: 5. Here the CDR3 reads CASSFRTGQNTEAFF. The CDR3 DNA sequence: TGTGCCAGCAGCTTCCGGACAGGCCAGAACACTGAAGCTTTCTTT.

The rearrangement links TRBV19 to TRBJ1-6; TRBD1 matches 7 bases. Germline V gene lookup returns CDR1 LNHDA and CDR2 SQIVND (reference sequence). Germline trimming cut 4 bases from V and 6 bases from J; bases unmatched to any gene: 6. The CDR3 runs to 15 residues. CDR3 sequence (DNA): TGTGCCAGTAGTAGCGGGACAGCCATTAATTCACCCCTCCACTTT. This encodes CASSSGTAINSPLHF.

The chain couples TRBV5-4 to TRBJ2-3, with TRBD2 identical over 12 bases. The CDR3 contains 16 residues. Trimming cost V 0 bases and J 6 bases; bases outside gene matches: 5. Germline lookup yields CDR1 SGHNT and CDR2 YYREEE (reference sequence). The CDR3 DNA follows: TGTGCCAGCAGCTTGGGACTAGCGGGAGTTGGTGATACGCAGTATTTT. It specifies CASSLGLAGVGDTQYF.

V is TRBV2 and J is TRBJ1-2; D is perhaps TRBD1 (5 bases). Germline CDR1 reads SNHLY; CDR2 reads FYNNEI. The CDR3 consists of 13 residues. Trimming cost V 11 bases and J 5 bases, with 18 bases left between them. This CDR3 is CAGHYTGLYGYTF. CDR3 nucleotide sequence: TGTGCCGGGCACTATACGGGACTTTATGGCTACACCTTC.

This chain links TRBV7-9 with TRBJ2-2; TRBD2 is a possible D gene (5 bases). The CDR3 totals 12 residues. V was pared by 4 bases and J by 7 bases, with 7 bases between. The germline V gene encodes CDR1 SEHNR and CDR2 FQNEAQ (reference sequence). This CDR3 reads CASSSRVGELFF. The CDR3 region has the DNA TGTGCCAGCAGCTCGAGGGTCGGGGAGCTGTTTTTT. Full variable domain (missing parts from reference TRBV7-9 and TRBJ2-2): DTGVSQNPRHKITKRGQNVTFRCDPISEHNRLYWYRQTLGQGPEFLTYFQNEAQLEKSRLLSDRFSAERPKGSFSTLEIQRTEQGDSAMYLCASSSRVGELFFGEGSRLTVL.

V and J are TRBV28 and TRBJ2-1, with TRBD1 matching 9 bases. The V gene end was trimmed by 6 bases and the J gene end by 7 bases; junction bases not matched to a gene: 4. The germline V gene encodes CDR1 MDHEN and CDR2 SYDVKM. The CDR3 runs 13 residues. CDR3 sequence: CASSATGGNEQFF. The CDR3 DNA reads as TGTGCCAGCAGCGCGACAGGGGGTAATGAGCAGTTCTTC.

This clone came up once. This chain connects TRBV7-9 to TRBJ2-2, with TRBD1 matching 11 bases. This CDR3 is 17 amino acids long. Per the germline V gene, CDR1 is SEHNR and CDR2 is FQNEAQ (reference sequence). Unmatched junction bases numbered 10, after V lost 6 bases and J lost 4 bases. CDR3 loop: CASSPGQGAVGTGELFF. CDR3 coding DNA: TGTGCCAGCAGTCCTGGACAGGGGGCGGTCGGCACCGGGGAGCTGTTTTTT. Filled out from reference TRBV7-9 and TRBJ2-2, the complete variable domain reads DTGVSQNPRHKITKRGQNVTFRCDPISEHNRLYWYRQTLGQGPEFLTYFQNEAQLEKSRLLSDRFSAERPKGSFSTLEIQRTEQGDSAMYLCASSPGQGAVGTGELFFGEGSRLTVL.

The chain has TRBV5-1 and TRBJ2-3, with 8 positions matching TRBD1. Germline-derived CDR1 and CDR2 are SGHRS and YFSETQ. V was pared by 2 bases and J by 3 bases, with 8 bases of the junction left unmatched. This CDR3 is 16 amino acids long. CDR3 nucleotide sequence: TGCGCCAGCAGCTTCCCCTTCCGACAGGGGACAGATACGCAGTATTTT. As protein: CASSFPFRQGTDTQYF.

V gene TRBV5-1 combines with J gene TRBJ1-1; perhaps TRBD1 as D (6 bases). V lost 4 bases to trimming and J lost 0 bases, with 10 bases between them. The CDR3 runs 14 residues. Germline V lookup: CDR1 SGHRS, CDR2 YFSETQ. CDR3 in amino acids: CASSRTEMNTEAFF. In DNA, the CDR3 is TGCGCCAGCAGCCGGACAGAGATGAACACTGAAGCTTTCTTT.

J is TRBJ1-2 and V is TRBV19, with 9 bases matching TRBD1. CDR1 and CDR2 from the germline V gene are LNHDA and SQIVND (reference sequence). J lost 4 bases, V lost 5 bases, and 8 bases had no gene match. The CDR3 is 15 residues long. Here the CDR3 reads CASSYSRDRVYGYTF. In DNA, the CDR3 is TGTGCCAGTAGTTACTCGAGGGACAGGGTCTATGGCTACACCTTC.

This clone has just a few counts. The chain recombines TRBV30 with TRBJ1-1, with 11 bases fitting TRBD1. The CDR3 consists of 14 residues. CDR1 is GTSNPN, CDR2 SVGIG, per germline (reference sequence). Unmatched junction bases numbered 6, after V lost 3 bases and J lost 6 bases. In nucleotides, the CDR3 is TGTGCCTGGAGGGACGGACAGGGGGCTTCTGAAGCTTTCTTT. As protein: CAWRDGQGASEAFF.

This sequence joins TRBV11-3 and TRBJ2-3; possibly TRBD2 for D (6 bases). Germline V gives CDR1 SGHNT, CDR2 YENEEA. The CDR3 sequence is 16 residues long. The V gene lost 1 base and the J gene lost 2 bases, with 13 bases spanning the gap. CDR3: CASSLGGGKATDTQYF. DNA for the CDR3: TGTGCCAGCAGCTTAGGGGGCGGGAAGGCCACAGATACGCAGTATTTT.

This rearrangement joins TRBV2 to TRBJ2-5; D not resolved. V was shortened by 6 bases and J by 0 bases, with 11 bases between the two germline ends. Germline lookup yields CDR1 SNHLY and CDR2 FYNNEI. The CDR3 is made up of 14 amino acids. This chain's CDR3 is CASSPGLDQETQYF. CDR3 nucleotides: TGTGCCAGCAGCCCCGGTCTGGACCAAGAGACCCAGTACTTC.

This rearrangement joins TRBV6-5 to TRBJ1-2, with D unresolved. CDR1 and CDR2 from the germline V gene are MNHEY and SVGAGI. The CDR3 extends over 13 amino acids. V dropped 7 bases and J dropped 3 bases, with 12 bases sitting between them. In DNA form, the CDR3 reads TGTGCCAGCAAGGTCGGGTGGGACTATGGCTACACCTTC. Translation gives CASKVGWDYGYTF.

This clone was recorded only once. V and J are TRBV19 and TRBJ2-1; TRBD2 matches at 7 bases. The CDR3 has 15 residues. Germline lookup yields CDR1 LNHDA and CDR2 SQIVND (reference sequence). V gave up 3 bases and J gave up 5 bases; unmatched junction bases: 7. CDR3 loop: CASSILAEVNNEQFF. CDR3 in DNA: TGTGCCAGTAGTATTCTAGCGGAGGTAAACAATGAGCAGTTCTTC.

This chain uses TRBV28 with TRBJ1-2; D not resolved. Germline-derived CDR1 and CDR2 are MDHEN and SYDVKM. This CDR3 has 12 amino acids. V gave up 1 base and J gave up 8 bases, with 8 bases separating them. CDR3: CASSLYREGYTF. In DNA form, the CDR3 reads TGTGCCAGCAGTTTATATCGAGAGGGCTACACCTTC.

This sequence joins TRBV15 and TRBJ2-5; the match to TRBD1 covers 8 bases. V trimming: 2 bases; J trimming: 4 bases; junction bases outside the gene matches: 6. The CDR3 is 15 amino acids. Germline values: CDR1 LNHNV, CDR2 YYDKDF (reference sequence). The CDR3 DNA sequence: TGTGCCACCAGCAGAATTCGGACAGGGCGAGAGACCCAGTACTTC. Residues: CATSRIRTGRETQYF.

The chain joins TRBV6-6 to TRBJ1-4, with 7 nucleotides matching TRBD1. J lost 9 bases, V lost 5 bases, and 6 bases had no gene match. The CDR3 totals 13 residues. Germline lookup yields CDR1 MNHNY and CDR2 SVGAGI (reference sequence). CDR3 region: CASSPGQLKKLFF. The CDR3 DNA is TGTGCCAGCAGTCCGGGACAGCTAAAAAAACTGTTTTTT.

The V gene is TRBV19, the J gene TRBJ2-3; 13 bases map to TRBD2. V was pared by 4 bases and J by 2 bases, with 3 bases of the junction left unmatched. CDR3 size: 16 residues. CDR1 is LNHDA and CDR2 is SQIVND in the germline V gene (reference sequence). The CDR3 DNA reads as TGTGCCAGTAGTAGGGGACTAGCGGGGCACACAGATACGCAGTATTTT. Its translation is CASSRGLAGHTDTQYF.

The chain is built from TRBV7-7 and TRBJ1-1; possible D gene TRBD1, 5 bases. Trimming removed 5 bases from V and 7 bases from J, with 20 bases in between. Germline V gives CDR1 SSHAT, CDR2 FNYEAQ (reference sequence). This CDR3 is 15 amino acids long. The CDR3: CASSTHPDRKGEAFF. In DNA form, the CDR3 reads TGTGCCAGCAGCACCCACCCCGACAGAAAGGGTGAAGCTTTCTTT. Filled out from reference TRBV7-7 and TRBJ1-1, the complete variable domain reads GAGVSQSPRYKVTKRGQDVTLRCDPISSHATLYWYQQALGQGPEFLTYFNYEAQPDKSGLPSDRFSAERPEGSISTLTIQRTEQRDSAMYRCASSTHPDRKGEAFFGQGTRLTVV.

This clone is labeled medium-sized. The CDR3 bases are TGTGCCAGCTCACCGGAGACCTACGAGCAGTACTTC. This sequence encodes CASSPETYEQYF. The genes are TRBV18 and TRBJ2-7, with D unclear. Germline V gene sequence: CDR1 KGHSH, CDR2 LQKENI. The CDR3 contains 12 residues. Trimming shortened V by 3 bases and J by 2 bases, and 5 bases separated the two germline ends. The full variable domain, with the rest looked up from reference TRBV18 and TRBJ2-7, is NAGVMQNPRHLVRRRGQEARLRCSPMKGHSHVYWYRQLPEEGLKFMVYLQKENIIDESGMPKERFSAEFPKEGPSILRIQQVVRGDSAAYFCASSPETYEQYFGPGTRLTVT.

The genes are TRBV6-2 or TRBV6-3 and TRBJ1-1; D is uncertain. Between the trimmed V and J ends, which lost 5 bases and 5 bases, there was a span of 15 bases. Germline CDR1 reads MNHEY; CDR2 reads SVGEGT. The CDR3 loop spans 14 amino acids. The CDR3 loop is CASSDPVRGTEAFF. In DNA form, the CDR3 reads TGTGCCAGCAGTGATCCGGTGCGAGGAACTGAAGCTTTCTTT.

The rearrangement links TRBV4-1 to TRBJ2-7, with 9 positions matching TRBD1. The ends lost 0 bases at V and 3 bases at J; junction bases unmatched: 3. This CDR3 has 15 residues. Germline CDR1 is MGHRA and CDR2 is YSYEKL. The CDR3 DNA follows: TGCGCCAGCAGCCAAGAACAGGGGGCTGTCTACGAGCAGTACTTC. Translated, it gives CASSQEQGAVYEQYF.

This clone was recorded only once. The V call is TRBV18, the J call TRBJ2-5; possibly TRBD1 for D (6 bases). Trimming left V 8 bases short and J 2 bases short, with 15 bases between. Looked up from germline, CDR1 is KGHSH and CDR2 is LQKENI. The CDR3 contains 14 residues. DNA for the CDR3: TGTGCCAGCAAAATCGGACAGTTACAAGAGACCCAGTACTTC. The encoded protein is CASKIGQLQETQYF. Full variable domain (remainder filled in from reference TRBV18 and TRBJ2-5): NAGVMQNPRHLVRRRGQEARLRCSPMKGHSHVYWYRQLPEEGLKFMVYLQKENIIDESGMPKERFSAEFPKEGPSILRIQQVVRGDSAAYFCASKIGQLQETQYFGPGTRLLVL.